This T cell receptor beta chain was identified in a study of regulatory T cells in long-lasting Graves disease. The sample's time point: persistent/refractory GD, antithyroid drugs over 5 years with positive TRAb. Scientists built the TCR library using RNA that was extracted from PBMCs. The sample holds many counts of this clonotype. Building of the TCR beta libraries involved iRepertoire HTBI primers and Arm-PCR of CDR3 regions. MiXCR, run by TCRdb on the multiplex PCR reads, gives a single entry per CDR3 protein. The repertoire holds around 500,000 distinct CDR3 sequences, with 20% to 25% as singletons. Germline V gene data show CDR1 as SNHLY and CDR2 as FYNNEI. This CDR3 spans 15 amino acids. Trimming shortened V by 8 bases and J by 4 bases, and 21 bases separated the two germline ends.

V is TRBV2 and J is TRBJ2-7; tentatively, D is TRBD1 or TRBD2 (5 bases each). The material was peripheral blood mononuclear cells (PBMCs), obtained when the disease was refractory, from a patient treated with antithyroid drugs. The TCR sequence derives from a female donor with Graves disease. CDR3 in amino acids: CASWDQRWVVYEQYF. As DNA, the CDR3 is TGTGCCAGCTGGGACCAGCGTTGGGTAGTTTACGAGCAGTACTTC.